This T cell receptor (beta chain) was obtained from a study of blood T cell repertoires in COVID-19. Overall study context: Sources were T cells, B-cell-depleted T cells, or PBMCs; the material itself was cDNA or gDNA.

Germline V lookup: CDR1 DFQATT, CDR2 SNEGSKA (reference sequence). Trimming shortened V by 5 bases and J by 5 bases, and 4 bases separated the two germline ends. The CDR3 spans 10 residues. The authors' processing: Researchers report that nucleated cell counts were estimated from reference gene primer amplification. Using immunoSEQ multiplex PCR, the repertoire was profiled, and TCRdb retains in-frame clones only, with some absent. Clonal size and the V and J genes are those of that table, whereas D and trimming came from the DNA. The sample records about 200,000 clones, over 70% being singletons. The chain joins TRBV20-1 to TRBJ2-1, with unresolved D. The sample comprised peripheral blood. This sequence was found in a man in his sixties with acute or convalescent COVID-19. CDR3 DNA: TGCAGTGCTGGCAACAATGAGCAGTTCTTC. This translates into CSAGNNEQFF.